The T cell receptor beta chain under discussion was sequenced for a study of response to subunit inactivated influenza vaccine. CDR3 length: 15 amino acids. The V gene's germline CDR1 is WNHNN and CDR2 SYGVQD (reference sequence). Trimming removed 11 bases at V and 2 bases at J, with 22 bases between. This clonotype has just a few counts. Its antigen is undetermined. The study, taken as a whole, reports: It was the authors' suggestion that each seasonal influenza vaccination recruits few new T cells.

TCRdb itself ran the RT-PCR reads through MiXCR, one entry per CDR3 protein. The data contain over 750,000 distinct CDR3 sequences, about 20% of them singletons. The sample was PBMCs from blood, taken 4 to 6 days after vaccination. The source is a man aged 45-65 years who received an inactivated influenza vaccine. The chain couples TRBV10-1 to TRBJ2-7; D may correspond to TRBD1 or TRBD2 (5 bases each). DNA for the CDR3: TGCGCCCGTTTACCGGGGCAGCCACTAACCTACGAGCAGTACTTC. Translation: CARLPGQPLTYEQYF.